This is a list of T cell receptor beta chains from one sample in a study of cytomegalovirus exposure and HLA in healthy donors. Assay used: immunoSEQ multiplex PCR; TCRdb lists only in-frame clones, some missing. The profile shows 95,000 to 150,000 clones, 72% of them singletons. The sequencing input was PBMCs. These receptors were collected from a man in his thirties or forties in good health and CMV-seronegative. Each CDR3 is given with its conserved first and last residue. D genes are given only for firm matches. Size is omitted from some rows. Given values are once, few, many or a class for expanded clones.

CSSRSRTSRDQETQYF TGTTCCAGCAGATCTAGGACTAGCAGAGACCAAGAGACCCAGTACTTC TRBV7-9 TRBD2 TRBJ2-5 .
CASSPLIMGLRSTDTQYF TGCGCCAGCAGCCCCCTAATAATGGGACTAAGGAGCACAGATACGCAGTATTTT TRBV23-1 TRBD2 TRBJ2-3 few
CASSFGRSGTSGGAYEQYF TGTGCCAGCAGCTTTGGTCGGTCCGGGACTAGCGGGGGCGCCTACGAGCAGTACTTC TRBV11-3 TRBD2 TRBJ2-7 once
CASSLGPVRDTQYF TGTGCCAGCAGCTTAGGGCCTGTGAGAGATACGCAGTATTTT TRBV13 . TRBJ2-3 .
CASSHEPRTGGSYEQFF TGTGCCAGCAGCCACGAACCAAGGACAGGGGGTTCGTATGAGCAGTTCTTC TRBV14 TRBD1 TRBJ2-1 .
CASSFLVSGTLKAYNEQFF TGTGCCAGCAGTTTCCTCGTCAGCGGGACACTGAAGGCCTACAATGAGCAGTTCTTC TRBV27 . TRBJ2-1 .
CASSLGGGQGYTF TGTGCCAGCAGTTTGGGAGGGGGGCAAGGCTACACCTTC TRBV28 . TRBJ1-2 .
CASSLKGGTGELFF TGTGCCAGCAGTTTAAAAGGGGGCACCGGGGAGCTGTTTTTT TRBV27 . TRBJ2-2 .
CASSLIPDKTDGYTF TGTGCCAGCAGCCTAATCCCGGACAAGACCGACGGCTACACCTTC TRBV7-3 . TRBJ1-2 .
CASGTGSGETQYF TGTGCCAGCGGCACAGGGAGTGGAGAGACCCAGTACTTC TRBV2 . TRBJ2-5 .
CASPKAGSYNEQFF TGCGCCAGCCCGAAGGCCGGGAGCTACAATGAGCAGTTCTTC TRBV4-3 . TRBJ2-1 .
CASSFTTQGPLHF TGTGCCAGCAGCTTTACCACCCAGGGACCCCTCCACTTT TRBV7-9 . TRBJ1-6 .
CASSLSNTGELFF TGTGCCAGCAGCTTATCTAACACCGGGGAGCTGTTTTTT TRBV11-2 . TRBJ2-2 .
CASSLAGDGYTF TGTGCCAGCAGCTTAGCGGGGGATGGCTACACCTTC TRBV7-3 . TRBJ1-2 .
CASRRTAESSYNSPLHF TGTGCCAGCCGTCGCACAGCGGAAAGCTCCTATAATTCACCCCTCCACTTT TRBV7-6 . TRBJ1-6 few
CASSYSGGANEQFF TGTGCCAGCAGCTATAGCGGGGGGGCCAATGAGCAGTTCTTC TRBV9 TRBD2 TRBJ2-1 .
CASGSRDRVLSYEQYF TGTGCCAGCGGGTCCCGGGACAGGGTCCTATCCTACGAGCAGTACTTC TRBV28 TRBD1 TRBJ2-7 .
CASSEGSGGAGYGYTF TGTGCCAGCAGCGAGGGGTCGGGGGGCGCAGGCTATGGCTACACCTTC TRBV5-4 . TRBJ1-2 .
CASSVGVAGFEQFF TGTGCCAGCAGCGTAGGGGTAGCGGGATTTGAGCAGTTCTTC TRBV9 TRBD2 TRBJ2-1 once
CASSPSGGSYEQYF TGTGCCAGCAGTCCTAGCGGGGGGAGCTACGAGCAGTACTTC TRBV6-5 TRBD2 TRBJ2-7 .
CASSPTGPGNTIYF TGTGCCAGCAGTCCCACAGGGCCTGGAAACACCATATATTTT TRBV28 . TRBJ1-3 few
CASSQGHSPGNTIYF TGTGCCAGCAGTCAGGGACACTCGCCTGGAAACACCATATATTTT TRBV6-5 . TRBJ1-3 once
CASKSGVRYNEQFF TGCGCCAGCAAGAGCGGGGTGCGATACAATGAGCAGTTCTTC TRBV10-2 TRBD2 TRBJ2-1 .
CASSYSGTGWYGYTF TGTGCCAGCAGTTACTCGGGGACAGGGTGGTATGGCTACACCTTC TRBV6-5 TRBD1 TRBJ1-2 once
CASSLGTGYYGYTF TGTGCCAGCAGCTTAGGTACGGGGTACTATGGCTACACCTTC TRBV7-9 . TRBJ1-2 .
CARSPPAGTGSYEQYF TGTGCCAGAAGCCCACCGGCCGGGACAGGGTCCTACGAGCAGTACTTC TRBV7-5 . TRBJ2-7 .
CASGLQLAGGPTKDNEQFF TGTGCTAGTGGTCTGCAACTAGCGGGGGGGCCCACTAAGGACAATGAGCAGTTCTTC TRBV12-5 TRBD2 TRBJ2-1 .
CASSRLAESYNEQFF TGTGCCAGCAGCCGTCTAGCGGAAAGTTACAATGAGCAGTTCTTC TRBV7-2 TRBD2 TRBJ2-1 .
CASSILEGSKINTQYF TGTGCCAGTAGCATCCTCGAGGGCAGTAAAATAAATACGCAGTATTTT TRBV19 . TRBJ2-3 .
CASSSTTGFDYGYTF TGTGCCAGCAGTTCGACTACAGGGTTCGACTATGGCTACACCTTC TRBV28 . TRBJ1-2 .
CASRRRGIGKPANYGYTF TGTGCCAGCAGACGAAGGGGGATAGGAAAACCAGCTAACTATGGCTACACCTTC TRBV7-3 . TRBJ1-2 .
CASSMLASQETQYF TGTGCCAGTAGTATGTTGGCCAGCCAAGAGACCCAGTACTTC TRBV19 . TRBJ2-5 .
CASSFRGGTEAFF TGCGCCAGCAGCTTCCGGGGGGGGACTGAAGCTTTCTTT TRBV5-1 . TRBJ1-1 .
CAISAYRDRENEQFF TGTGCCATCAGTGCTTATAGGGACAGGGAGAATGAGCAGTTCTTC TRBV10-3 TRBD1 TRBJ2-1 .
CASSLGSLGQHNEQFF TGCGCCAGCAGCTTGGGTTCCTTGGGACAGCACAATGAGCAGTTCTTC TRBV5-1 TRBD1 TRBJ2-1 .
CASSPGASSETQYF TGTGCCAGCTCACCAGGGGCGAGTTCGGAGACCCAGTACTTC TRBV18 . TRBJ2-5 once
CASIFTGRVGYTF TGTGCCAGCATCTTCACCGGGCGGGTTGGCTACACCTTC TRBV7-2 . TRBJ1-2 few
CASSSTRTSGAGRTDTQYF TGCGCCAGCAGCTCTACACGGACTAGCGGGGCCGGGAGGACAGATACGCAGTATTTT TRBV5-1 TRBD2 TRBJ2-3 .
CASSSIFDRDYGYTF TGTGCCAGCAGTTCAATCTTCGACAGGGACTATGGCTACACCTTC TRBV6-5 TRBD1 TRBJ1-2 .
CASSTKGQVGYEQYF TGTGCCAGTAGTACAAAGGGACAGGTCGGGTACGAGCAGTACTTC TRBV19 TRBD1 TRBJ2-7 .
CASSASADTQYF TGTGCCAGCAGCGCCTCAGCAGATACGCAGTATTTT TRBV7-2 . TRBJ2-3 .
CASRAGDHPQHF TGTGCCAGCCGGGCGGGCGACCATCCCCAGCATTTT TRBV2 . TRBJ1-5 .
CASSRPGQASTDTQYF TGTGCCAGCAGCAGACCGGGACAGGCGAGCACAGATACGCAGTATTTT TRBV5-4 TRBD1 TRBJ2-3 once